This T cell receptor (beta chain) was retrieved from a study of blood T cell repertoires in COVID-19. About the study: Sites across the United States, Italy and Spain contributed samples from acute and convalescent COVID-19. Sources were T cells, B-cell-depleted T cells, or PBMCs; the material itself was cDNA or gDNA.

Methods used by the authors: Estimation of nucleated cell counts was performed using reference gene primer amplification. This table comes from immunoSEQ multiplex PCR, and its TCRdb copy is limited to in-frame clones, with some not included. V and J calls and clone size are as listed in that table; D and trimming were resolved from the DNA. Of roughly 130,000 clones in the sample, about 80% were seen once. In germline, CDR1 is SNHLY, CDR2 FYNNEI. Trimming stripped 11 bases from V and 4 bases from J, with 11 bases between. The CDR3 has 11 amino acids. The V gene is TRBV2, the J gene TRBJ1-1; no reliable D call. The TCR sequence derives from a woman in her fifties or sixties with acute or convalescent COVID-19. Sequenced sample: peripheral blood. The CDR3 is CASQVSTEAFF. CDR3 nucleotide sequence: TGTGCCTCTCAGGTCAGCACTGAAGCTTTCTTT. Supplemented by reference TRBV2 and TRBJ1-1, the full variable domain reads EPEVTQTPSHQVTQMGQEVILRCVPISNHLYFYWYRQILGQKVEFLVSFYNNEISEKSEIFDDQFSVERPDGSNFTLKIRSTKLEDSAMYFCASQVSTEAFFGQGTRLTVV.